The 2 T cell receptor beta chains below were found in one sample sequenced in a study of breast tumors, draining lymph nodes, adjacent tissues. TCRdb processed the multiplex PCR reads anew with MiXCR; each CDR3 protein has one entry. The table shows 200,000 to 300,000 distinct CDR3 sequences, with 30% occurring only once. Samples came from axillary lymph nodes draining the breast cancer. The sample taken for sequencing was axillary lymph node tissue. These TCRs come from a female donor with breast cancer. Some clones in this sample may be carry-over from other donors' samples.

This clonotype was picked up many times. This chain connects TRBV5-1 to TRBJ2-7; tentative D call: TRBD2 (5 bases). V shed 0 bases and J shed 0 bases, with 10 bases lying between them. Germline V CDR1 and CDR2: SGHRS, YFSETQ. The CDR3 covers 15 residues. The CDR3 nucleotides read TGCGCCAGCAGCTTGGTTGGCGGGCACTCCTACGAGCAGTACTTC. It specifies CASSLVGGHSYEQYF.

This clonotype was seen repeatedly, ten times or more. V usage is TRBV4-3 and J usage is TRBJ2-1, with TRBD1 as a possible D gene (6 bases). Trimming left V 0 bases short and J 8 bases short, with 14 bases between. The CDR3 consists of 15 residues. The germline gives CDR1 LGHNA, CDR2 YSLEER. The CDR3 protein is CASSQEGAGVDEQFF. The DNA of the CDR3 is TGCGCCAGCAGCCAAGAGGGGGCAGGGGTAGATGAGCAGTTCTTC.